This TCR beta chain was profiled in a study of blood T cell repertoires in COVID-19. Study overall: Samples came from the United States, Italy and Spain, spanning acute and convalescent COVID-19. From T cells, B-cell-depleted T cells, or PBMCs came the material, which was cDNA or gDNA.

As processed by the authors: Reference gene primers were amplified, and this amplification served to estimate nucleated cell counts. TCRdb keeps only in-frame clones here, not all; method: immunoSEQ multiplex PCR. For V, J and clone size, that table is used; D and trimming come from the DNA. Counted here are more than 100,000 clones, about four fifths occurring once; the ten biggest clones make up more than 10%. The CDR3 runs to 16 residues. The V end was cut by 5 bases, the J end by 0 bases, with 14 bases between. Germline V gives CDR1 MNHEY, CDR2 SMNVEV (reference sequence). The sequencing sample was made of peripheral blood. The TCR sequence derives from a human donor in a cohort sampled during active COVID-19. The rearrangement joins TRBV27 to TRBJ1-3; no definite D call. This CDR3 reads CASSTRGVRSGNTIYF. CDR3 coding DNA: TGTGCCAGCAGTACCCGTGGAGTCCGCTCTGGAAACACCATATATTTT.